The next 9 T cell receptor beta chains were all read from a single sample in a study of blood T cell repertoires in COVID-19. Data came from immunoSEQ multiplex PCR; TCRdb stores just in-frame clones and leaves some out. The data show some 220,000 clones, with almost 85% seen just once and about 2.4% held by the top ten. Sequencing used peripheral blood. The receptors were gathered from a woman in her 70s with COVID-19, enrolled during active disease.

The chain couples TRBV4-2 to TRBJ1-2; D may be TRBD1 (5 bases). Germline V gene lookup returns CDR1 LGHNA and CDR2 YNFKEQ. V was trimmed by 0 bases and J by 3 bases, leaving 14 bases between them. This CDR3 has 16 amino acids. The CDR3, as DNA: TGTGCCAGCAGCCAAGATAAGGGGCAATGGGACTATGGCTACACCTTC. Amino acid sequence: CASSQDKGQWDYGYTF.

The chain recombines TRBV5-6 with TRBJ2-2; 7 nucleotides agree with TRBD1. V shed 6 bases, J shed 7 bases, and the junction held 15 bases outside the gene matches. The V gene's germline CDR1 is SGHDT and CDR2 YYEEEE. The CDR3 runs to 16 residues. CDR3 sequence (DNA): TGTGCCAGCACCGAGGGGGCCGGTGCCCTAGGCGGGGAGCTGTTTTTT. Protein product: CASTEGAGALGGELFF. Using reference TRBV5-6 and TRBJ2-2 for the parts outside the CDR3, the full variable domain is DAGVTQSPTHLIKTRGQQVTLRCSPKSGHDTVSWYQQALGQGPQFIFQYYEEEERQRGNFPDRFSGHQFPNYSSELNVNALLLGDSALYLCASTEGAGALGGELFFGEGSRLTVL.

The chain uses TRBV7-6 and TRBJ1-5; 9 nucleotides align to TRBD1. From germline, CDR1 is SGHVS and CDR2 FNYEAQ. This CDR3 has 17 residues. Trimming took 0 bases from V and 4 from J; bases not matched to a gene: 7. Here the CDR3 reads CASSLAGQGSLNQPQHF. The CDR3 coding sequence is TGTGCCAGCAGCTTAGCGGGACAGGGATCCTTAAATCAGCCCCAGCATTTT.

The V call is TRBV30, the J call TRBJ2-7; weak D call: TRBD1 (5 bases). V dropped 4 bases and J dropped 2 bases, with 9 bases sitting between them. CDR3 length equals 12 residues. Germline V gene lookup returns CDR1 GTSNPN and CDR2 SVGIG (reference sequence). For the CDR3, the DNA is TGTGCCTGGACGGCAGGGACCTACGAGCAGTACTTC. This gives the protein CAWTAGTYEQYF. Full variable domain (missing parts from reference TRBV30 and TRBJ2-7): SQTIHQWPATLVQPVGSPLSLECTVEGTSNPNLYWYRQAAGRGLQLLFYSVGIGQISSEVPQNLSASRPQDRQFILSSKKLLLSDSGFYLCAWTAGTYEQYFGPGTRLTVT.

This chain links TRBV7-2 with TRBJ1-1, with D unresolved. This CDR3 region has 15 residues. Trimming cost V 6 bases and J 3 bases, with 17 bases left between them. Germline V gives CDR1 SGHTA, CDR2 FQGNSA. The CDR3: CASSLNSGVYTEAFF. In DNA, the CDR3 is TGTGCCAGCAGTCTCAACAGCGGGGTTTACACTGAAGCTTTCTTT.

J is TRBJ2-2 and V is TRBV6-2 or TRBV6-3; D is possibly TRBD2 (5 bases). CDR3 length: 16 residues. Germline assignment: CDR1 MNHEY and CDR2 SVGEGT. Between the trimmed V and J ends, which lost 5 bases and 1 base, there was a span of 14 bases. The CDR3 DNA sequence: TGTGCCAGCAGTACCTACCGGGGTCTGAACACCGGGGAGCTGTTTTTT. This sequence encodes CASSTYRGLNTGELFF.

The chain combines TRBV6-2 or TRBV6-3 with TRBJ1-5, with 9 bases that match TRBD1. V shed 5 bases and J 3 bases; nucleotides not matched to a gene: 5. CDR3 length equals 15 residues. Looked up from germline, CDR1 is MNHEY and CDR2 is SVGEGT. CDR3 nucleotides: TGTGCCAGCAGTACAGGGGGCGGGCACAATCAGCCCCAGCATTTT. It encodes CASSTGGGHNQPQHF.

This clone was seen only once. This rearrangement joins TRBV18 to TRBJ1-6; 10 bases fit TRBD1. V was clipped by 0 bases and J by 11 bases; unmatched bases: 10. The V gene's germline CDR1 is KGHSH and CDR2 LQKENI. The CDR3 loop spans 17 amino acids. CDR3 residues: CASSPPPIGTGATPLHF. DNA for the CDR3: TGTGCCAGCTCACCACCGCCCATAGGGACAGGGGCTACACCCCTCCACTTT.

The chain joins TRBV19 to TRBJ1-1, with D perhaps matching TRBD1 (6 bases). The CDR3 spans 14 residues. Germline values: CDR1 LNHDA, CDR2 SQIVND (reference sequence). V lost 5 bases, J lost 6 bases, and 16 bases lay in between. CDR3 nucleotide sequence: TGTGCCAGTAGTGCACAGGGTAGTGCCGCTGAAGCTTTCTTT. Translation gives CASSAQGSAAEAFF.